This record concerns one T cell receptor (beta chain) sequence. The antigen is not known. Fresh peripheral blood, around 10 ml of it, supplied the PBMCs. What was amplified from RNA transcripts were TCR beta CDR3 regions. Using the HTBI primer set, a first-round RT-PCR was run on the TCR CDR3. TCRdb reprocessed the multiplex PCR reads via MiXCR and lists one record per CDR3 protein. In the table there are 700,000 to 850,000 distinct CDR3 sequences, roughly a third of which are singletons. CDR3 length: 14 residues. V was clipped by 8 bases and J by 1 base, with 14 bases between them. Germline assignment: CDR1 MNHNY and CDR2 SVGAGI (reference sequence). This record belongs to a study of T cells in Graves' hyperthyroidism and ophthalmopathy. General study points: A median roughly six months before onset, the model predicted ophthalmopathy. Most clonotypes expanded in thyroid above 0.001 were likewise present in blood.

The sample was blood. The clonotype originates from a woman in her forties with Graves' hyperthyroidism. The V and J genes are TRBV6-6 and TRBJ2-5; D could derive from TRBD1 or TRBD2 (5 bases each). The CDR3 region has the DNA TGTGCCAGCGGGGCAGGGACGATCCAAGAGACCCAGTACTTC. It yields the protein CASGAGTIQETQYF.